This entry concerns a single TCR beta chain. V lost 6 bases and J lost 9, with 15 bases in between. The CDR3 totals 13 residues. Per the germline V gene, CDR1 is SEHNR and CDR2 is FQNEAQ (reference sequence). The data were produced by immunoSEQ multiplex PCR, yet TCRdb's version contains in-frame clones alone and is incomplete. The repertoire consists of some 40,000 clones, with approximately 90% occurring once and the leading ten covering approximately 0.37%. Those enrolled in Seattle joined during active infection and were followed longitudinally afterward. This sample is part of a study of blood T cell repertoires in COVID-19. Looking at the study overall: COVID-19 samples, acute and convalescent, were from the United States, Italy and Spain. From T cells, B-cell-depleted T cells, or PBMCs came the material, which was cDNA or gDNA.

This rearrangement joins TRBV7-9 to TRBJ2-1, with D possibly matching TRBD2 (5 bases). The source of this sequence is a man aged 45-60 years with COVID-19, enrolled during active disease. The sample taken for sequencing was peripheral blood. The CDR3 region is CASSLLPEGEQFF. CDR3 DNA sequence: TGTGCCAGCAGTCTTCTCCCCGAGGGTGAGCAGTTCTTC. The variable domain in full, completed from reference TRBV7-9 and TRBJ2-1, reads DTGVSQNPRHKITKRGQNVTFRCDPISEHNRLYWYRQTLGQGPEFLTYFQNEAQLEKSRLLSDRFSAERPKGSFSTLEIQRTEQGDSAMYLCASSLLPEGEQFFGPGTRLTVL.